Below are 3 T cell receptor beta chains sequenced from a single sample in a study of cytomegalovirus exposure and HLA in healthy donors. Amplification used 60 Vbeta primers and 13 Jbeta primers. Some clones are missing from TCRdb's copy, which holds only in-frame ones; the method was immunoSEQ multiplex PCR. Here the sample spans about 63,000 clones, 75% being singletons. The source material was PBMCs. The receptors originated from a woman aged 40 to 55 in good health and CMV-seropositive.

The chain links TRBV29-1 to TRBJ2-2; D uncertain. Germline V gene lookup returns CDR1 SQVTM and CDR2 ANQGSEA. CDR3 length: 15 amino acids. Trimming left V 3 bases short and J 0 bases short, with 11 bases between. The CDR3, as DNA: TGCAGCGTTGACGTCGGAGACTCGAACACCGGGGAGCTGTTTTTT. This codes for CSVDVGDSNTGELFF.

The CDR3 coding sequence is TGTGCCAGCAGCGCCGACTCTTCTTACACCGGGGAGCTGTTTTTT. This encodes CASSADSSYTGELFF. The chain joins TRBV9 to TRBJ2-2; D gene uncertain. Deletions cut 3 bases from V and 3 bases from J, with 12 bases between. Germline-derived CDR1 and CDR2 are SGDLS and YYNGEE. The CDR3 is made up of 15 amino acids.

J is TRBJ2-1 and V is TRBV7-2, with TRBD2 identical over 12 bases. With V trimmed by 2 bases and J by 8 bases, 7 bases remained unmatched. Germline V CDR1 and CDR2: SGHTA, FQGNSA. The CDR3 is 16 amino acids. The CDR3 is CASSLTLAGGQDEQFF. The DNA for the CDR3 is TGTGCCAGCAGCTTAACCCTAGCGGGGGGGCAGGATGAGCAGTTCTTC.